This T cell receptor (beta chain) is drawn from a study of blood T cell repertoires in COVID-19. Per the original methods: Reference gene primer amplification gave nucleated cell count estimates. Sequencing used immunoSEQ multiplex PCR; TCRdb keeps in-frame clones, though not all of them. Clone size and the V and J calls come from that table; the DNA yielded D and trimming. The data show 250,000 to 300,000 clones, around 88% seen once. This clone showed up just a few times. The sample holds other DNA sequences that translate to the same CDR3. The TCR sequence derives from a woman aged 25 to 39 who had recovered from COVID-19. The sequencing sample was made of peripheral blood.

The CDR3 region is CASSPDRGYGYTF. The DNA for the CDR3 is TGTGCCAGCAGCCCCGACAGGGGTTATGGCTACACCTTC. The chain joins TRBV28 to TRBJ1-2, with 8 bases matching TRBD1. The CDR3 covers 13 residues. Germline CDR1 and CDR2: MDHEN and SYDVKM. V was clipped by 6 bases and J by 5 bases; unmatched bases: 5.